This entry is about one T cell receptor (beta chain). The antigen remains unidentified. Pooling covered second doses at about 4 or about 12 weeks. Germline lookup yields CDR1 SGHRS and CDR2 YFSETQ. The CDR3 spans 14 residues. V gave up 2 bases and J gave up 4 bases, with 12 bases separating them. This entry comes from a study of T cell responses to AZD1222 COVID-19 vaccine. Study results and caveats: A mostly white British donor set with more females was recruited, and clonal diversity was possibly underestimated. Baseline antibody screening turned up just a handful of seropositive AZD1222 recipients. Dominant at 160-218 and 743-854, vaccine-associated CD4 TCRs also spanned spike.

Clones were sequenced by immunoSEQ multiplex PCR, and TCRdb holds only the in-frame ones, with some missing. The sample consists of roughly 150,000 clones, about nine tenths of them appearing once. V and J are TRBV5-1 and TRBJ1-2; D remains ambiguous. The sequence came from an adult who received the AZD1222 COVID-19 vaccine. The sample consisted of peripheral blood, taken 28 days after the second AZD1222 dose. The CDR3 protein is CASSLNLAPYGYTF. Written as DNA, the CDR3 is TGCGCCAGCAGCTTAAATTTGGCCCCCTATGGCTACACCTTC.